This T cell receptor (beta chain) was found in a study of spatial heterogeneity in lung cancer. Germline CDR1 SNHLY, CDR2 FYNNEI. Deletions cut 1 base from V and 0 bases from J, with 10 bases between. The CDR3 covers 15 residues. Specified time point: sample taken at primary tumor resection. Researchers sequenced whole RNA taken from tumor, nontumor lung or frozen PBMC without sorting. General study points: Intratumoral expanded alpha and beta TCR counts were found to track tumor mutation counts.

Each CDR3 protein is one row after TCRdb ran MiXCR on the 5' RACE reads. The repertoire consists of 9,900 or so distinct CDR3 sequences, with 12% occurring once and the leading ten covering over 9.5%. As for this clonotype: The antigen remains unidentified. This beta chain is a stray sequence in a library constructed for alpha chains; its clone size is not meaningful.

The chain couples TRBV2 to TRBJ2-7; possible D gene TRBD2, 6 bases. The sequence was obtained from a male donor with early-stage non-small cell lung cancer. The source was lung tumor tissue, collected at surgery. The CDR3 loop is CASSEGGVPSYEQYF. CDR3 bases: TGTGCCAGCAGTGAAGGGGGGGTACCCTCCTACGAGCAGTACTTC.